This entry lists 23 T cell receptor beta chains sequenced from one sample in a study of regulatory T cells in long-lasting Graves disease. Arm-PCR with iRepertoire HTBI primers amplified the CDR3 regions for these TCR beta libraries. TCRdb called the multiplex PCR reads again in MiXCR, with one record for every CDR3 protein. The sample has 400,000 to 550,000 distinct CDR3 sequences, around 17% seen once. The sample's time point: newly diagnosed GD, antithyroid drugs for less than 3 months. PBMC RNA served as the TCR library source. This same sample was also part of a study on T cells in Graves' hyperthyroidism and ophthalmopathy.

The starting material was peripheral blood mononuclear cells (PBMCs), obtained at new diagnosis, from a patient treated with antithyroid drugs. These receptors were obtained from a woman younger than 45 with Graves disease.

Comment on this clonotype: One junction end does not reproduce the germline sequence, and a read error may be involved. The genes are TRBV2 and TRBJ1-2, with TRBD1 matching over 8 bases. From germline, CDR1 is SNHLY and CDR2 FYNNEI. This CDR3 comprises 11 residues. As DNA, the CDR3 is TGTGCCAGCAGTGAAGCGGAGGACAGGGTTTTC. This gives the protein CASSEAEDRVF. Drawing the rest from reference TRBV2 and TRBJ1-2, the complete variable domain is EPEVTQTPSHQVTQMGQEVILRCVPISNHLYFYWYRQILGQKVEFLVSFYNNEISEKSEIFDDQFSVERPDGSNFTLKIRSTKLEDSAMYFCASSEAEDRVFGSGTRLTVV.

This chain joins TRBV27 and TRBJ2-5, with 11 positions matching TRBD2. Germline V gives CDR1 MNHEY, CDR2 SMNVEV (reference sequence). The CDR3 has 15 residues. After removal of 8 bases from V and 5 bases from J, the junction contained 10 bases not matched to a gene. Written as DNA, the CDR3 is TGTGCCAGCTCCACGACTAGCGGGGCCTCGGAGACCCAGTACTTC. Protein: CASSTTSGASETQYF.

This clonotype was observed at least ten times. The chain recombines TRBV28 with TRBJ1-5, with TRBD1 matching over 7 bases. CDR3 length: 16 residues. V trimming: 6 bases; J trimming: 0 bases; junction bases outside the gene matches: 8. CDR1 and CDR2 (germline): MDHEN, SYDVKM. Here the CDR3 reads CASSPWTGHSNQPQHF. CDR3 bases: TGTGCCAGCAGCCCCTGGACAGGACATAGCAATCAGCCCCAGCATTTT.

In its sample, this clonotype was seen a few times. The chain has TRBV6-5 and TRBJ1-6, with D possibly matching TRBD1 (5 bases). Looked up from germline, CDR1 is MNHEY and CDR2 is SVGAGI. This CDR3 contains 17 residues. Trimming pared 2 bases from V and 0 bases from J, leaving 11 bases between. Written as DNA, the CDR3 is TGTGCCAGCAGTTACATCAGGGAGACCTCCTATAATTCACCCCTCCACTTT. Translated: CASSYIRETSYNSPLHF.

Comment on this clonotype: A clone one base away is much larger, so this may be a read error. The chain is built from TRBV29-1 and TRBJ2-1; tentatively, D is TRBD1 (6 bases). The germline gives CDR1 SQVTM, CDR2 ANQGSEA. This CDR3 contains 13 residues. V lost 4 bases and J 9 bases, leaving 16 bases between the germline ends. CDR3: CSVVKGDHSEQFF. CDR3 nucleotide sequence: TGCAGCGTTGTAAAGGGGGACCACAGTGAGCAGTTCTTC.

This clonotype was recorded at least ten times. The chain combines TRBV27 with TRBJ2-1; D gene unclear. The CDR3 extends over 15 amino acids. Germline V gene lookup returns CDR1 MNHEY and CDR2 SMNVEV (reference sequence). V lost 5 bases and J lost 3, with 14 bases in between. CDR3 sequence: CASSLDPSLYNEQFF. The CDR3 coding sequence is TGTGCCAGCAGTCTAGACCCGTCCCTCTACAATGAGCAGTTCTTC.

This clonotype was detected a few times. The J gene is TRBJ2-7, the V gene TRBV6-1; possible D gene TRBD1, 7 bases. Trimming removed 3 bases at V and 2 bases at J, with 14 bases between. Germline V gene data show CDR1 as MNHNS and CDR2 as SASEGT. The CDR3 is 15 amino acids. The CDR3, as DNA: TGTGCCAGCAGTGACCAGGGGGGAAATACCTACGAGCAGTACTTC. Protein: CASSDQGGNTYEQYF.

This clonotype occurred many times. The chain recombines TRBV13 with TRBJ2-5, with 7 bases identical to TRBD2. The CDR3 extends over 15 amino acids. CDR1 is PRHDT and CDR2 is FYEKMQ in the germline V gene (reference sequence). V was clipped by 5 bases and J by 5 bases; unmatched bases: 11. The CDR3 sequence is CASSPRAGAWETQYF. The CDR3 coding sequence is TGTGCCAGCAGCCCACGCGCGGGAGCGTGGGAGACCCAGTACTTC.

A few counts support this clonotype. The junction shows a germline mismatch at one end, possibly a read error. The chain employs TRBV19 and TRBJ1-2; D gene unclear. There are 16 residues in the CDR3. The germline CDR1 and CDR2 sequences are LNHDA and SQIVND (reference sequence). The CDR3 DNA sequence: TGTGCCAATAGTATGAGAGGGCCTACCCGCTTATATGGCTACACCTTC. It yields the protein CANSMRGPTRLYGYTF. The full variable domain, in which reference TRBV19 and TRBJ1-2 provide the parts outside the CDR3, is DGGITQSPKYLFRKEGQNVTLSCEQNLNHDAMYWYRQDPGQGLRLIYYSQIVNDFQKGDIAEGYSVSREKKESFPLTVTSAQKNPTAFYLCANSMRGPTRLYGYTFGSGTRLTVV.

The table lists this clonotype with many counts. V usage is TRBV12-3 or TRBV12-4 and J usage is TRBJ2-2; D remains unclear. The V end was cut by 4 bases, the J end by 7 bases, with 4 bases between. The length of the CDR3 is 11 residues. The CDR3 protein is CASSSGGELFF. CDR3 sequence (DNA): TGTGCCAGCAGTTCTGGCGGGGAGCTGTTTTTT.

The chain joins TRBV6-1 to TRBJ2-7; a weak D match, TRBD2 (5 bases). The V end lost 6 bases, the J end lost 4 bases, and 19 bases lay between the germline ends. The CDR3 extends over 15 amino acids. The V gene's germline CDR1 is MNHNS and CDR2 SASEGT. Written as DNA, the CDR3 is TGTGCCAGCAGCCCCTTCGACGCCGGGGATTACGAGCAGTACTTC. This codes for CASSPFDAGDYEQYF.

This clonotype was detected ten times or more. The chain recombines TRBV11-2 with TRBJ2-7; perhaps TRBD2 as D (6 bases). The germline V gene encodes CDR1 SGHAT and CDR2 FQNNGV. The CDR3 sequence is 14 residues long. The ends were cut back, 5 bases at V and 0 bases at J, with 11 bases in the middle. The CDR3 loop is CASSPRGTSYEQYF. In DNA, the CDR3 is TGTGCCAGCAGCCCCCGGGGGACCTCCTACGAGCAGTACTTC.

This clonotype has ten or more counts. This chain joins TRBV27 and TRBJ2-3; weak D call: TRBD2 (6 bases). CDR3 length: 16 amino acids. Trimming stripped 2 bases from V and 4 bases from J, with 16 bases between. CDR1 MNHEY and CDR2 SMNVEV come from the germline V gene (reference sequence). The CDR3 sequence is CASSLEPGLPSDTQYF. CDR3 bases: TGTGCCAGCAGTTTAGAACCGGGACTTCCGTCAGATACGCAGTATTTT.

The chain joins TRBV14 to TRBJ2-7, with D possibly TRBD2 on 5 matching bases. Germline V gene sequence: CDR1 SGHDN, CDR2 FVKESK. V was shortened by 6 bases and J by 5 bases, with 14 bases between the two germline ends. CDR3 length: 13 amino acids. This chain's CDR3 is CASSQIAGDEQYF. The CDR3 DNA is TGTGCCAGCAGTCAGATAGCCGGGGACGAGCAGTACTTC.

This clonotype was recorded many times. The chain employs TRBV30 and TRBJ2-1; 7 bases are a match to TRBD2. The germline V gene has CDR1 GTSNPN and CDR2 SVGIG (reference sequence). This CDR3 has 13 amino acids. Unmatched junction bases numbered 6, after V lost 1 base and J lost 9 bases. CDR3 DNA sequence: TGTGCCTGGAGTGCGCGGGGGTTAGGTGAGCAGTTCTTC. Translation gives CAWSARGLGEQFF.

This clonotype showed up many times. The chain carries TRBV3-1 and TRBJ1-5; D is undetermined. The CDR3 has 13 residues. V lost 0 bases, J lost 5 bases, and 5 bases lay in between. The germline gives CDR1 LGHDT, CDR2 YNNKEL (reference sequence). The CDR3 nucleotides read TGTGCCAGCAGCCAAGATCTTGATCAGCCCCAGCATTTT. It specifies CASSQDLDQPQHF.

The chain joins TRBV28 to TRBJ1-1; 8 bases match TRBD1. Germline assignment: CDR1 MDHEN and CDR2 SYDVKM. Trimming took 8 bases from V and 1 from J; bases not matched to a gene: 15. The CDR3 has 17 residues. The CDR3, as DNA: TGTGCCAGCCCGCCCCCCGGGGGAGACAGGGGGAACACTGAAGCTTTCTTT. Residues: CASPPPGGDRGNTEAFF.

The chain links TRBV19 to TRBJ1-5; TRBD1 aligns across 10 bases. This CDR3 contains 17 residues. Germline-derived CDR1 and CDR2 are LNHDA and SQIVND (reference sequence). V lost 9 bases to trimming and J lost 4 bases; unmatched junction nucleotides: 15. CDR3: CASSLSPGQGQNQPQHF. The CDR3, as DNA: TGTGCCAGCTCCTTGTCGCCGGGACAGGGGCAAAATCAGCCCCAGCATTTT.

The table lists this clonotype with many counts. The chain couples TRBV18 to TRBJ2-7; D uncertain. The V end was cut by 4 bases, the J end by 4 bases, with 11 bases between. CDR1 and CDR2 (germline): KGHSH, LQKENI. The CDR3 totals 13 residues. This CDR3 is CASSLTDGYEQYF. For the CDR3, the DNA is TGTGCCAGCTCACTTACAGACGGGTACGAGCAGTACTTC.

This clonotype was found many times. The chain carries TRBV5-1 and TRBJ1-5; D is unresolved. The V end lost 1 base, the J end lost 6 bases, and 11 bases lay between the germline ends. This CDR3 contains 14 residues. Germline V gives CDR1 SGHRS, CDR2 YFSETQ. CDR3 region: CASSLFPVGQPQHF. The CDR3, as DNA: TGCGCCAGCAGCTTGTTTCCTGTTGGTCAGCCCCAGCATTTT.

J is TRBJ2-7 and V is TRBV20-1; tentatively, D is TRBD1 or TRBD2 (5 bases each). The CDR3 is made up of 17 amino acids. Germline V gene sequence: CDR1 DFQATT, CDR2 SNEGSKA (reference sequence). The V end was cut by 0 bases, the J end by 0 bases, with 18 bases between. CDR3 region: CSARDGARGARSYEQYF. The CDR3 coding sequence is TGCAGTGCTAGAGATGGGGCAAGAGGGGCTCGCTCCTACGAGCAGTACTTC.

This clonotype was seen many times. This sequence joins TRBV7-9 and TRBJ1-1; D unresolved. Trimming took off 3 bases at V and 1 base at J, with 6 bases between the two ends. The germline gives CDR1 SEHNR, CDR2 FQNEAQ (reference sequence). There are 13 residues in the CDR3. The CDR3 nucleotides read TGTGCCAGCAGCTTTGAGGCGAACACTGAAGCTTTCTTT. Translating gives CASSFEANTEAFF.

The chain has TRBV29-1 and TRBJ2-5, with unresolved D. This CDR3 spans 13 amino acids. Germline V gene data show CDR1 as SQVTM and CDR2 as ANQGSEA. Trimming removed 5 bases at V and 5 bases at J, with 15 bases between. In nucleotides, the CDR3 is TGCAGCGTTCCCCCGACGGGTACCGAGACCCAGTACTTC. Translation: CSVPPTGTETQYF.